These T cell receptor beta chains were read from a single sample in a study of blood T cell repertoires in COVID-19. The table came from immunoSEQ multiplex PCR; TCRdb's copy has only in-frame clones and leaves some out. The table records 300,000 to 400,000 clones, 85% of them present only once. Input material: PBMCs or T cells enriched from blood (not recorded which). Receptors were obtained from a woman aged 30 to 39 who had been exposed to COVID-19. CDR3s include the opening cysteine and the closing phenylalanine or tryptophan. Fields, in order: J gene, clone size, V gene, D gene, CDR3 protein, CDR3 DNA. A D gene is named only where the DNA matches it firmly. Size tells how often a clone was seen (once, few, many) or the class of an expanded clone, and some rows leave it out.

>TRBJ2-5|.|TRBV25-1|.
CASSYGTPFQETQYF
TGTGCCAGCAGTTACGGGACACCCTTCCAAGAGACCCAGTACTTC
>TRBJ2-1|.|TRBV9|TRBD2
CASSVAGGDNEQFF
TGTGCCAGCAGCGTAGCGGGGGGGGACAATGAGCAGTTCTTC
>TRBJ1-1|.|TRBV18|.
CASSPRRGDAEAFF
TGTGCCAGCTCACCACGGCGGGGGGACGCTGAAGCTTTCTTT
>TRBJ1-1|.|TRBV18|TRBD1
CASSDRGQRMNTEAFF
TGTGCCAGCTCAGACAGGGGGCAAAGGATGAACACTGAAGCTTTCTTT
>TRBJ1-1|.|TRBV5-1|.
CASSLQQGVDTEAFF
TGCGCCAGCAGCTTGCAACAGGGTGTCGACACTGAAGCTTTCTTT
>TRBJ1-3|.|TRBV4-3|TRBD1
CASSPSTGSGNTIYF
TGCGCCAGCAGCCCGTCGACAGGGTCTGGAAACACCATATATTTT
>TRBJ2-1|.|TRBV6-5|.
CASSPRDRAYNEQFF
TGTGCCAGCAGCCCGCGGGACAGAGCCTACAATGAGCAGTTCTTC
>TRBJ1-1|.|TRBV14|.
CASSQVGVSTEAFF
TGTGCCAGCAGCCAAGTAGGAGTAAGCACTGAAGCTTTCTTT
>TRBJ2-5|.|TRBV5-5|.
CASSLHGGEETQYF
TGTGCCAGCAGCCTGCACGGAGGGGAAGAGACCCAGTACTTC
>TRBJ1-2|.|TRBV4-3|.
CASSQDRQGYGGYTF
TGCGCCAGCAGCCAAGATCGTCAGGGCTACGGTGGCTACACCTTC
>TRBJ2-3|.|TRBV30|TRBD2
CAWMGTSGIMLDTQYF
TGTGCCTGGATGGGGACTAGCGGGATTATGTTAGATACGCAGTATTTT
>TRBJ2-5|.|TRBV19|TRBD2
CASSRLAGGETQYF
TGTGCCAGTAGCCGCTTAGCGGGAGGGGAGACCCAGTACTTC
>TRBJ1-1|.|TRBV11-1|TRBD1
CASSSNRGNTEAFF
TGTGCCAGCAGCTCTAACAGGGGGAACACTGAAGCTTTCTTT
>TRBJ2-3|.|TRBV19|TRBD2
CASSTVAGATDTQYF
TGTGCCAGTAGTACAGTAGCGGGGGCAACAGATACGCAGTATTTT
>TRBJ1-2|.|TRBV5-1|.
CASSLDAYGYTF
TGCGCCAGCAGCTTGGATGCGTATGGCTACACCTTC
>TRBJ1-2|once|TRBV2|.
CTPGGREGYTF
TGTACCCCGGGGGGACGAGAGGGCTACACCTTC
>TRBJ2-1|few|TRBV10-3|.
CATGGPSSYNEQFF
TGTGCCACAGGAGGGCCGAGCTCCTACAATGAGCAGTTCTTC
>TRBJ2-5|.|TRBV2|TRBD1
CASSKQGPETQYF
TGTGCCAGCAGTAAACAGGGGCCAGAGACCCAGTACTTC